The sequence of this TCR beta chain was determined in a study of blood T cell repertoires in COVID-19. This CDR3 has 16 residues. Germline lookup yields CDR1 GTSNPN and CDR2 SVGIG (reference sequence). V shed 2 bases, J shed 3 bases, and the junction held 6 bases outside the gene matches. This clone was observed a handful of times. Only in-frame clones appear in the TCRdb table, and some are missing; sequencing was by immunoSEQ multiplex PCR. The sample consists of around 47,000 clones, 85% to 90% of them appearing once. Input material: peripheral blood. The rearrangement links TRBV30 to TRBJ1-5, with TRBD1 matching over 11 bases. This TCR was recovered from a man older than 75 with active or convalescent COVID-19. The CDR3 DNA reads TGTGCCTGGAGTTTGGGACAGGGGGGTTCCAATCAGCCCCAGCATTTT. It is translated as CAWSLGQGGSNQPQHF.